These T cell receptor beta chains were read from a single sample in a study of CD8+ T cells in alopecia areata. Measured with immunoSEQ multiplex PCR; TCRdb has only the in-frame clones, and not every one. The sample lists around 250,000 clones; 67% were seen once. Sequencing used CD4+ T cells sorted from blood, obtained at week 0. The receptors come from a human donor with alopecia areata. CDR3s include the opening cysteine and the closing phenylalanine or tryptophan. Each record gives: clone size, D gene, J gene, V gene, CDR3 protein, CDR3 DNA. A D gene is named only where the DNA matches it firmly. Size values are once, few and many counts, or a class for expanded clones, and some rows have none.

size: few
D: -
J: TRBJ2-5
V: TRBV29-1
CDR3: CSARGGSETQYF
DNA: TGCAGCGCGAGGGGGGGATCAGAGACCCAGTACTTC

size: many
D: TRBD1
J: TRBJ2-7
V: TRBV7-9
CDR3: CASSTIWTGVSYEQYF
DNA: TGTGCCAGCAGCACCATCTGGACAGGGGTCTCCTACGAGCAGTACTTC

size: -
D: TRBD1
J: TRBJ2-3
V: TRBV30
CDR3: CASTDRGLTDTQYF
DNA: TGTGCCTCAACGGACAGGGGACTCACAGATACGCAGTATTTT

size: -
D: TRBD1
J: TRBJ2-7
V: TRBV5-6
CDR3: CASSSIGQGMTYEQYF
DNA: TGTGCCAGCAGCTCTATAGGACAGGGTATGACCTACGAGCAGTACTTC

size: -
D: TRBD1
J: TRBJ2-1
V: TRBV6-6
CDR3: CASRTGGSYNEQFF
DNA: TGTGCCAGCAGGACAGGGGGCTCTTACAATGAGCAGTTCTTC

size: -
D: TRBD1
J: TRBJ2-6
V: TRBV2
CDR3: CASSERVGGAGANVLTF
DNA: TGTGCCAGCAGTGAGCGAGTAGGGGGCGCCGGGGCCAACGTCCTGACTTTC

size: -
D: -
J: TRBJ1-1
V: TRBV20-1
CDR3: CSVGDTEAFF
DNA: TGCAGTGTGGGAGACACTGAAGCTTTCTTT

size: few
D: -
J: TRBJ2-3
V: TRBV5-6
CDR3: CASSLVVLTDTQYF
DNA: TGTGCCAGCAGCTTGGTAGTTCTCACAGATACGCAGTATTTT

size: -
D: -
J: TRBJ2-2
V: TRBV7-9
CDR3: CASSLGTANTGELFF
DNA: TGTGCCAGCAGCTTAGGGACAGCGAACACCGGGGAGCTGTTTTTT

size: -
D: -
J: TRBJ2-2
V: TRBV10-3
CDR3: CATSLSGAIDTGELFF
DNA: TGTGCCACCTCGTTATCGGGGGCGATCGACACCGGGGAGCTGTTTTTT

size: -
D: -
J: TRBJ2-7
V: TRBV29-1
CDR3: CSALVQGPRDYEQYF
DNA: TGCAGCGCGTTGGTACAGGGTCCGAGAGACTACGAGCAGTACTTC

size: few
D: -
J: TRBJ1-3
V: TRBV29-1
CDR3: CSVDTDNSGNTIYF
DNA: TGCAGCGTTGATACCGACAACTCTGGAAACACCATATATTTT

size: few
D: -
J: TRBJ1-2
V: TRBV15
CDR3: CATSLRGGGYTF
DNA: TGTGCCACCAGCCTCAGGGGAGGCGGCTACACCTTC

size: once
D: -
J: TRBJ2-5
V: TRBV15
CDR3: CATAGRHQETQYF
DNA: TGTGCCACCGCGGGGCGGCACCAAGAGACCCAGTACTTC